The 27 T cell receptor beta chains in this list originate from one sample, sequenced in a study of T cell responses to AZD1222 COVID-19 vaccine. TCRdb keeps only in-frame clones here, not all; method: immunoSEQ multiplex PCR. The sample holds about 79,000 clones, 80% seen once. The sample was peripheral blood, taken on day 0 of AZD1222 vaccination. The receptors here all came from an adult in good health.

V is TRBV27 and J is TRBJ1-6; the D is unclear. There are 17 residues in the CDR3. Germline V gives CDR1 MNHEY, CDR2 SMNVEV (reference sequence). Trimming pared 2 bases from V and 8 bases from J, leaving 19 bases between. The CDR3 nucleotides are TGTGCCAGCAGTTTACTCGACCCAGGACGGAGGGATTCACCCCTCCACTTT. Amino acid sequence: CASSLLDPGRRDSPLHF.

This clone was observed many times. The DNA of the CDR3 is TGTGCCAGCAGCTCCCCTCGGGACAGAAAAGCTTTCTTT. Translated: CASSSPRDRKAFF. The V gene is TRBV11-3, the J gene TRBJ1-1; 7 bases line up with TRBD1. The germline CDR1 and CDR2 sequences are SGHNT and YENEEA. This CDR3 comprises 13 residues. V was pared by 4 bases and J by 9 bases, with 8 bases of the junction left unmatched.

The V call is TRBV7-9, the J call TRBJ2-3; TRBD2 matches at 8 bases. CDR3 length: 15 residues. The germline CDR1 and CDR2 sequences are SEHNR and FQNEAQ (reference sequence). With V trimmed by 6 bases and J by 1 base, 6 bases remained unmatched. The CDR3 reads CASRTISGGTDTQYF. Written as DNA, the CDR3 is TGTGCCAGCAGAACAATTAGCGGGGGCACAGATACGCAGTATTTT.

The genes are TRBV3-1 (or the pseudogene TRBV3-2) and TRBJ1-3; no definite D call. Germline V gene data show CDR1 as LGHDT and CDR2 as YNNKEL (reference sequence). Trimming took 8 bases from V and 0 from J, leaving 11 bases between them. The CDR3 length is 14 residues. CDR3: CASLNSRSGNTIYF. CDR3 nucleotides: TGTGCCAGCCTGAATTCTCGCTCTGGAAACACCATATATTTT.

This sequence joins TRBV4-2 and TRBJ2-2; D not certain. V was cut by 3 bases and J by 8 bases, with 7 bases left in between. The CDR3 has 12 residues. Germline CDR1 and CDR2: LGHNA and YNFKEQ. This chain's CDR3 is CASSHARGELFF. The CDR3 region has the DNA TGTGCCAGCAGCCATGCCCGGGGGGAGCTGTTTTTT.

As to this clone: A junction boundary mismatches the germline segment, possibly from a read error. DNA for the CDR3: TGTGCCAGTAGTCAGAGCTTAGCGGGAGGCCAACAGACCCAGTACTTC. It encodes CASSQSLAGGQQTQYF. The chain recombines TRBV19 with TRBJ2-5, with TRBD2 identical over 10 bases. CDR1 and CDR2 (germline): LNHDA, SQIVND (reference sequence). The CDR3 runs to 16 residues.

V and J are TRBV14 and TRBJ1-6; D remains unclear. The V end lost 2 bases, the J end lost 9 bases, and 5 bases lay between the germline ends. This CDR3 contains 12 residues. CDR1 and CDR2 from the germline V gene are SGHDN and FVKESK. CDR3 amino acids: CASSQNGSPLHF. The CDR3 DNA reads as TGTGCCAGCAGCCAAAACGGTTCACCCCTCCACTTT.

This chain uses TRBV5-1 with TRBJ2-1, with 12 nucleotides matching TRBD1. The germline V gene encodes CDR1 SGHRS and CDR2 YFSETQ. This CDR3 is 17 amino acids long. Germline trimming cut 2 bases from V and 6 bases from J; bases unmatched to any gene: 9. The CDR3 coding sequence is TGCGCCAGCAGCTTTAATGTCCCGGGACAGGGGGCCAATGAGCAGTTCTTC. Translation gives CASSFNVPGQGANEQFF.

The V call is TRBV11-2, the J call TRBJ1-3; D is uncertain. CDR3 size: 13 residues. V lost 3 bases to trimming and J lost 1 base, with 4 bases between them. CDR1 is SGHAT and CDR2 is FQNNGV in the germline V gene. As DNA, the CDR3 is TGTGCCAGCAGCTTGAGGTCTGGAAACACCATATATTTT. It yields the protein CASSLRSGNTIYF.

This sequence joins TRBV5-1 and TRBJ1-4, with D uncertain. The V end was cut by 1 base, the J end by 4 bases, with 11 bases between. This CDR3 spans 15 amino acids. Germline CDR1 is SGHRS and CDR2 is YFSETQ. The CDR3 region is CASSLTGKLNEKLFF. The CDR3 DNA reads as TGCGCCAGCAGCTTGACCGGGAAACTTAATGAAAAACTGTTTTTT.

This sequence joins TRBV5-6 and TRBJ2-7; perhaps TRBD2 as D (6 bases). The germline V and J ends were trimmed by 3 bases and 2 bases, with 12 bases remaining between them. Germline lookup yields CDR1 SGHDT and CDR2 YYEEEE. The CDR3 spans 14 residues. CDR3 DNA sequence: TGTGCCAGCAGCTGGGCGGGATATACCTACGAGCAGTACTTC. Translation gives CASSWAGYTYEQYF. The whole variable domain, filled in from reference TRBV5-6 and TRBJ2-7, reads DAGVTQSPTHLIKTRGQQVTLRCSPKSGHDTVSWYQQALGQGPQFIFQYYEEEERQRGNFPDRFSGHQFPNYSSELNVNALLLGDSALYLCASSWAGYTYEQYFGPGTRLTVT.

Details on this clone: A read error may account for a junction end that differs from germline. The genes are TRBV2 and TRBJ1-1, with 7 bases that match TRBD1. CDR1 SNHLY and CDR2 FYNNEI come from the germline V gene. CDR3 size: 13 residues. The CDR3 DNA is TGTGCCGGCAGACAGGGCATGATATCTGAAGCTTTCTTT. Translating it yields CAGRQGMISEAFF. Full variable domain (missing parts from reference TRBV2 and TRBJ1-1): EPEVTQTPSHQVTQMGQEVILRCVPISNHLYFYWYRQILGQKVEFLVSFYNNEISEKSEIFDDQFSVERPDGSNFTLKIRSTKLEDSAMYFCAGRQGMISEAFFGQGTRLTVV.

The chain has TRBV4-2 and TRBJ2-4; 12 positions agree with TRBD1. Germline CDR1 and CDR2: LGHNA and YNFKEQ. The CDR3 is 16 residues long. V trimming: 2 bases; J trimming: 9 bases; junction bases outside the gene matches: 8. The CDR3 reads CASSQSGTGGNSIQYF. The DNA for the CDR3 is TGTGCCAGCAGCCAATCCGGGACAGGGGGCAATAGCATTCAGTACTTC.

This clone appeared a few times. One end of the junction does not line up with germline, which may come from a read error. This chain links TRBV7-9 with TRBJ1-1; TRBD1 is a possible D gene (6 bases). CDR1 SEHNR and CDR2 FQNEAQ come from the germline V gene (reference sequence). The CDR3 is 16 amino acids. The DNA for the CDR3 is TGTGCCAGCAGTTTAGGGGGGGCACCGATGAACACTGAAGCTTTCTTT. Translated, it gives CASSLGGAPMNTEAFF. The full variable domain, in which reference TRBV7-9 and TRBJ1-1 provide the parts outside the CDR3, is DTGVSQNPRHKITKRGQNVTFRCDPISEHNRLYWYRQTLGQGPEFLTYFQNEAQLEKSRLLSDRFSAERPKGSFSTLEIQRTEQGDSAMYLCASSLGGAPMNTEAFFGQGTRLTVV.

The rearrangement uses TRBV19 and TRBJ1-2, with D unclear. The CDR3 runs to 13 residues. The V gene's germline CDR1 is LNHDA and CDR2 SQIVND (reference sequence). V was pared by 4 bases and J by 7 bases, with 13 bases between. CDR3 in amino acids: CASSSTDRAGYTF. Written as DNA, the CDR3 is TGTGCCAGTAGTAGTACTGACCGAGCTGGCTACACCTTC. The full variable domain, in which reference TRBV19 and TRBJ1-2 provide the parts outside the CDR3, is DGGITQSPKYLFRKEGQNVTLSCEQNLNHDAMYWYRQDPGQGLRLIYYSQIVNDFQKGDIAEGYSVSREKKESFPLTVTSAQKNPTAFYLCASSSTDRAGYTFGSGTRLTVV.

Only one count was recorded for this clone. V is TRBV9 and J is TRBJ2-5, with D perhaps matching TRBD1 or TRBD2 (5 bases each). Germline CDR1 and CDR2: SGDLS and YYNGEE. The V end lost 1 base, the J end lost 0 bases, and 10 bases lay between the germline ends. This CDR3 spans 15 amino acids. CDR3 bases: TGTGCCAGCAGCGTATCCGGGGCAGACCAAGAGACCCAGTACTTC. Protein sequence: CASSVSGADQETQYF.

The chain carries TRBV7-2 and TRBJ2-3; D ambiguous. There are 11 residues in the CDR3. The V gene lost 5 bases and the J gene lost 7 bases, with 7 bases spanning the gap. Germline V lookup: CDR1 SGHTA, CDR2 FQGNSA. CDR3 sequence: CASSPGYTQYF. The DNA of the CDR3 is TGTGCCAGCAGCCCCGGGTATACGCAGTATTTT.

The rearrangement links TRBV6-1 to TRBJ1-5; D may be TRBD1 (5 bases). The CDR3 contains 17 residues. CDR1 and CDR2 from the germline V gene are MNHNS and SASEGT. V lost 2 bases to trimming and J lost 1 base, with 15 bases between them. The CDR3 protein is CASSERIWGSSNQPQHF. The CDR3, as DNA: TGTGCCAGCAGTGAAAGGATTTGGGGGTCCAGCAATCAGCCCCAGCATTTT.

The CDR3, as DNA: TGTGCCAGCAGCTTAGATGGGGCCAGGGACGCCGGGGAGCTGTTTTTT. Residues: CASSLDGARDAGELFF. The rearrangement uses TRBV11-3 and TRBJ2-2; D is tentatively TRBD1 or TRBD2 (5 bases each). The CDR3 is 16 residues long. Between the trimmed V and J ends, which lost 0 bases and 6 bases, there was a span of 14 bases. Germline V gene sequence: CDR1 SGHNT, CDR2 YENEEA.

This chain's CDR3 is CASSPQPLAPGELFF. CDR3 bases: TGTGCCAGCAGCCCCCAGCCCCTAGCCCCCGGGGAGCTGTTTTTT. The gene calls are TRBV3-1 (or the pseudogene TRBV3-2) and TRBJ2-2; D may be TRBD2 (5 bases). This CDR3 is 15 amino acids long. Deletions cut 4 bases from V and 6 bases from J, with 15 bases between. From germline, CDR1 is LGHDT and CDR2 YNNKEL (reference sequence).

The chain links TRBV18 to TRBJ2-1; D is perhaps TRBD1 (6 bases). The CDR3 contains 16 residues. Germline V gene sequence: CDR1 KGHSH, CDR2 LQKENI. V lost 2 bases, J lost 2 bases, and 13 bases lay in between. The CDR3 here is CASSPGYGTTYNEQFF. The CDR3 DNA reads TGTGCCAGCTCACCAGGTTACGGGACAACCTACAATGAGCAGTTCTTC.

The chain carries TRBV29-1 and TRBJ2-3; D is unclear. The CDR3 consists of 14 residues. The V gene lost 7 bases and the J gene lost 6 bases, with 20 bases spanning the gap. Germline-derived CDR1 and CDR2 are SQVTM and ANQGSEA. CDR3 residues: CSARSINVGDTQYF. CDR3 bases: TGCAGCGCCCGTAGCATTAACGTCGGTGATACGCAGTATTTT.

The chain combines TRBV3-1 (or the pseudogene TRBV3-2) with TRBJ2-5; D is perhaps TRBD1 (6 bases). Germline loops: CDR1 LGHDT, CDR2 YNNKEL (reference sequence). V lost 4 bases and J 5 bases, leaving 20 bases between the germline ends. CDR3 length: 16 residues. The CDR3: CASSPGVGPGRETQYF. The CDR3 DNA sequence: TGTGCCAGCAGCCCAGGGGTAGGGCCAGGGCGGGAGACCCAGTACTTC.

This clone has only a few counts. The chain carries TRBV6-5 and TRBJ2-2; 10 nucleotides line up with TRBD2. There are 16 residues in the CDR3. The V gene's germline CDR1 is MNHEY and CDR2 SVGAGI. V trimming: 0 bases; J trimming: 4 bases; junction bases outside the gene matches: 2. The chain's CDR3 is CASSYSRTSGTGELFF. CDR3 coding DNA: TGTGCCAGCAGTTACTCGAGGACTAGCGGCACCGGGGAGCTGTTTTTT.

The chain joins TRBV7-2 to TRBJ1-1, with 9 nucleotides matching TRBD1. Germline V gives CDR1 SGHTA, CDR2 FQGNSA. The CDR3 is made up of 13 amino acids. J lost 6 bases, V lost 3 bases, and 2 bases had no gene match. CDR3 DNA: TGTGCCAGCAGCTTTAGACAGGGGGCTGAAGCTTTCTTT. The encoded protein is CASSFRQGAEAFF.

This chain connects TRBV5-1 to TRBJ2-1; D is possibly TRBD2 (5 bases). CDR1 and CDR2 from the germline V gene are SGHRS and YFSETQ. V was cut by 0 bases and J by 0 bases, with 10 bases left in between. The CDR3 extends over 16 amino acids. The CDR3 DNA reads TGCGCCAGCAGCTTGGCCCTAGCCCGCTCCTACAATGAGCAGTTCTTC. This codes for CASSLALARSYNEQFF.

The V gene is TRBV24-1, the J gene TRBJ1-5, with a possible D match to TRBD1 (5 bases). Trimming removed 1 base from V and 7 bases from J, with 19 bases in between. CDR3 length equals 17 residues. Germline values: CDR1 KGHDR, CDR2 SFDVKD. For the CDR3, the DNA is TGTGCCACCAGTGATTTTAGAGCAGGGAAGGTGAAGCAGCCCCAGCATTTT. Translating gives CATSDFRAGKVKQPQHF.